A selection of T cell receptor beta chains follows, all from one sample in a study of cytomegalovirus exposure and HLA in healthy donors. Profiling relied on immunoSEQ multiplex PCR, and the TCRdb table lists in-frame clones only, not all of them. The data hold about 70,000 clones, with 78% observed a single time. The sample consisted of PBMCs. These receptors were obtained from a girl under 18 in good health and CMV-seropositive. Each CDR3 is given with its conserved first and last residue. The order of the fields is J gene, V gene, D gene, clone size, CDR3 protein, CDR3 DNA. D genes are given only for firm matches. A row's size may be missing; if present it is once, few, many or a size class.

J gene: TRBJ2-3
V gene: TRBV5-6
D gene: -
clone size: -
CDR3 protein: CASSLAREGDTQYF
CDR3 DNA: TGTGCCAGCAGCTTGGCCAGGGAAGGAGATACGCAGTATTTT

J gene: TRBJ1-5
V gene: TRBV6-5
D gene: -
clone size: -
CDR3 protein: CASSYIPGHPRQPQHF
CDR3 DNA: TGTGCCAGCAGTTACATTCCGGGACACCCGAGGCAGCCCCAGCATTTT

J gene: TRBJ1-4
V gene: TRBV30
D gene: TRBD1
clone size: -
CDR3 protein: CAWSVGDSEPLEVSKLFF
CDR3 DNA: TGTGCCTGGAGTGTTGGGGACAGCGAGCCCCTTGAGGTGTCCAAACTGTTTTTT

J gene: TRBJ2-3
V gene: TRBV29-1
D gene: -
clone size: -
CDR3 protein: CSVLVVGRETDTQYF
CDR3 DNA: TGCAGCGTTCTAGTCGTAGGAAGGGAGACAGATACGCAGTATTTT

J gene: TRBJ1-5
V gene: TRBV10-3
D gene: TRBD1
clone size: -
CDR3 protein: CAISEGTGYNQPQHF
CDR3 DNA: TGTGCCATCAGTGAGGGGACAGGATACAATCAGCCCCAGCATTTT

J gene: TRBJ2-4
V gene: TRBV6-1
D gene: -
clone size: -
CDR3 protein: CASEKPTLAKNIQYF
CDR3 DNA: TGTGCCAGCGAGAAACCTACCTTAGCCAAAAACATTCAGTACTTC

J gene: TRBJ2-1
V gene: TRBV2
D gene: -
clone size: once
CDR3 protein: CASIAVFGAASNEQFF
CDR3 DNA: TGTGCCAGCATCGCGGTATTCGGAGCCGCGTCGAATGAGCAGTTCTTC

J gene: TRBJ2-1
V gene: TRBV6-5
D gene: -
clone size: -
CDR3 protein: CASSQPGAVDEQFF
CDR3 DNA: TGTGCCAGCAGTCAACCGGGAGCCGTGGATGAGCAGTTCTTC

J gene: TRBJ1-1
V gene: TRBV2
D gene: TRBD1
clone size: -
CDR3 protein: CASTTTGTNTEAFF
CDR3 DNA: TGTGCCAGCACTACGACAGGGACGAACACTGAAGCTTTCTTT

J gene: TRBJ2-2
V gene: TRBV7-6
D gene: TRBD1
clone size: -
CDR3 protein: CASSPGTANTGELFF
CDR3 DNA: TGTGCCAGCAGCCCCGGGACAGCGAACACCGGGGAGCTGTTTTTT

J gene: TRBJ1-3
V gene: TRBV2
D gene: -
clone size: -
CDR3 protein: CASSGGTFGNTIYF
CDR3 DNA: TGTGCCAGCAGTGGCGGGACGTTCGGAAACACCATATATTTT

J gene: TRBJ2-7
V gene: TRBV5-1
D gene: TRBD1
clone size: -
CDR3 protein: CASGDRGYEQYF
CDR3 DNA: TGCGCCAGCGGGGACAGGGGCTACGAGCAGTACTTC

J gene: TRBJ1-5
V gene: TRBV6-1
D gene: -
clone size: -
CDR3 protein: CASSEGSGGNQPQHF
CDR3 DNA: TGTGCCAGCAGTGAGGGATCGGGGGGGAATCAGCCCCAGCATTTT

J gene: TRBJ2-7
V gene: TRBV5-6
D gene: TRBD2
clone size: -
CDR3 protein: CASSSDGTRNEQYF
CDR3 DNA: TGTGCCAGCAGCTCCGACGGGACTAGAAATGAGCAGTACTTC

J gene: TRBJ2-7
V gene: TRBV4-1
D gene: -
clone size: few
CDR3 protein: CASSEAPGLSSYEQYF
CDR3 DNA: TGCGCCAGCAGCGAAGCACCAGGGTTAAGCTCCTACGAGCAGTACTTC

J gene: TRBJ2-4
V gene: TRBV18
D gene: -
clone size: -
CDR3 protein: CASSPTGTRSNGLAKNIQYF
CDR3 DNA: TGTGCCAGCTCACCTACAGGGACGAGGAGTAATGGACTAGCCAAAAACATTCAGTACTTC

J gene: TRBJ2-3
V gene: TRBV2
D gene: -
clone size: -
CDR3 protein: CASRDLSVAADTQYF
CDR3 DNA: TGTGCCAGCAGGGACCTTAGTGTAGCGGCAGATACGCAGTATTTT